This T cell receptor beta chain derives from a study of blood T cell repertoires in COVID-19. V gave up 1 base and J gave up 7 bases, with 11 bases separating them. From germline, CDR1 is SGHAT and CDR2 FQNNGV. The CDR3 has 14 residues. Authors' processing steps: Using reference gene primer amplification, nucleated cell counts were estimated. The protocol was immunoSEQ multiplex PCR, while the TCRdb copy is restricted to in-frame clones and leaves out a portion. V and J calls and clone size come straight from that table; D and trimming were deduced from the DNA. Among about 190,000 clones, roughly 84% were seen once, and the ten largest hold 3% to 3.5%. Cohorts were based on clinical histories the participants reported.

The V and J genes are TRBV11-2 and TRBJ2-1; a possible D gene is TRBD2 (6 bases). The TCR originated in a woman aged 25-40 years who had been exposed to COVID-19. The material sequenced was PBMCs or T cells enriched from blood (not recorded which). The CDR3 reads CASSLGVAGNEQFF. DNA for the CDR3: TGTGCCAGCAGCTTAGGGGTGGCGGGAAATGAGCAGTTCTTC.